Here is one TCR beta chain with its context. No antigen is known for it. Base qualities were left out, and no much larger clone turns up one base away. The trim is 3 bases for V and 0 bases for J, with a gap of 10 bases between the germline ends. CDR1 and CDR2 were assigned from the germline V gene as SGHRS and YFSETQ. The CDR3 goes from the cysteine to the phenylalanine over 14 residues. Only CDR3 DNA remains: 42 bases, in frame from the first base. This specimen comes from a study of cytomegalovirus exposure and HLA in healthy donors (dated by TCRdb to about 2017). About the investigation overall: In an earlier analysis of around 540 of the donors, 250 to 350 Gb of sequence data and about 110 million unique TCR beta sequences from roughly 190 million T cells were reported. An early release that covered about 600 HLA-typed donors contained about 300 gigabases of sequencing data and 85 million to 100 million unique TCR sequences. The genetic ancestry cluster associated with self-reported Caucasian donors included 81% of the roughly 380 genotyped donors. The aim of the study was to test whether cataloging public T cell receptors could identify signatures of past pathogen exposure. The T cell repertoires of some 670 subjects were profiled by immunosequencing and related to cytomegalovirus serostatus. Besides the first cohort of some 670 subjects, a separate validation cohort made up of 120 different subjects was used. The study combined high-throughput TCR immunosequencing, statistical association of individual TCRs with disease status, and machine learning to predict cytomegalovirus infection status. A later analysis re-examined previously published TCR beta repertoires from more than 550 donors and added high-resolution HLA genotyping to investigate patterns of TCR occurrence. Rather than drawing on any new phenotypic data, the later analysis identified candidate immune exposures from TCR beta sequences and the way those sequences occurred across donors. An earlier analysis of approximately 640 of the donors applied high-throughput TCR beta sequencing to assess whether each TCR beta V gene segment acted as functional or pseudogenic. Donor age, sex, ethnicity and CMV serostatus were compiled together with the repertoire data. Genome-wide SNP genotypes for about 60% of the roughly 670 donors were used in a later genetic analysis, which treated that subset as a discovery cohort. Every discovery cohort repertoire had been produced on one sequencing platform. Both class I and class II loci were covered by HLA typing, at four-digit resolution. Typing coverage varied by locus: roughly 620-640 donors for A, B, C, DRB1 and DQB1; under 550 for DQA1; about 600 for DPA1; 400 to 480 for DPB1. Roughly 5 DR-DQ haplotypes were handled as single units for association and clustering, since linkage in the cohort was strong. Among about 400 genotyped donors of the cohort, an average of around 250,000 unique TCR beta nucleotide sequences was sequenced per donor, of which approximately 18% were non-productive.

Libraries were made using the immunoSEQ multiplex PCR assay. For the multiplex PCR, a mixture combining 60 forward primers for TCR Vbeta segments and 13 reverse primers for TCR Jbeta segments was used. Amplification of the CDR3 region of rearranged TCR beta genes was performed with a multiplex PCR assay on genomic DNA. The amplified TCR beta libraries were sequenced on the Illumina HiSeq System as 87-base-pair reads. Per the original workflow: A later analysis counted tens of millions of unique TCR beta chains across the 700 or so repertoires, and around 9.9 million of these chains were shared by at least two donors. Raw reads were error-corrected and collapsed into unique sequences with a nearest-neighbor algorithm that merged closely related sequences to remove PCR and sequencing errors. To assign V, D and J gene segments, CDR3 sequences were aligned to IMGT reference sequences. For a sequence to be retained, at least a six-nucleotide match to both a V gene segment and a J gene segment was required. A rearrangement was called productive if the CDR3 had no stop codons and remained in frame with V and J, and every other rearrangement was called non-productive. Following IMGT convention, CDR3 was defined as the stretch from the second conserved V-encoded cysteine to the conserved J-encoded phenylalanine. Sequences without an unambiguous match to a single V gene segment were excluded from the earlier analysis of almost 600 of the donors. An earlier analysis of a few hundred of the donors called V segments functional above 56.7% productive rearrangements and segregating when the between-donor standard deviation exceeded 5%. A statistical classification framework was built to diagnose cytomegalovirus status from the catalog of TCR beta chain sequences. In a later analysis, TCR nucleotide sequences were compared against IMGT/GENE-DB human TR gene sequences so that V and J genes could be assigned. In a later analysis, CDR3 sequences and most-parsimonious VDJ recombination scenarios were assigned using the TCRdist pipeline. A later analysis defined each TCR beta chain by its CDR3 amino acid sequence plus V-gene family, and excluded reads lacking a unique V-gene family. As a way to deal with suspected cross-contamination and a sequencing artifact, a later analysis dropped roughly 620 nucleotide sequences that were highly shared and had low generation probability. A later analysis calculated a clonal expansion index for each public chain from normalized within-repertoire ranks of inferred template counts. In a later analysis, generation probabilities were computed with a VDJ recombination model fitted to out-of-frame rearrangements, and the resulting probabilities were checked against IGoR. In a later analysis, TCR-TCR, TCR-HLA and TCR-CMV co-occurrence was scored with hypergeometric tests, and a repertoire-size bias correction was applied to TCR pairs. To estimate false discovery rates, a later analysis permuted the HLA or CMV assignments 20 times. A later analysis grouped co-occurring TCRs with DBSCAN, adding TCRdist sequence similarity when clustering within HLA-allele-positive subsets. Co-occurrence clustering excluded repertoires with fewer than 30,000 or more than 120,000 public chains, plus five with anomalous nucleotide sharing. Here the immuneACCESS table is served through TCRdb, limited to in-frame sequences with V and J called. Missing clones are a known gap in these copies; in checked studies unresolved V genes cover under half, and the rest lacks a known reason. From that table come the V and J calls and clone size; the DNA was used to work out D and trimming. This sample holds 140,000 to 150,000 clones; roughly 80% were observed only once. The ten largest clones capture approximately 4.2% of the sample.

The paper as a whole reports these results and caveats: In vitro tests confirmed that a few of the cytomegalovirus-associated TCR beta chains recognize cytomegalovirus antigens. V-gene and J-gene trimming of TCR beta chains was associated with a missense DCLRE1C variant in a later genetic analysis, and the association was replicated in an independent cohort. Most TCR sequences were seen in very few donors, while some public TCRs were found in many individuals. Sequencing depth was assumed to be roughly uniform across donors in the presence/absence analyses, though that assumption may not hold. Because counts were too low, about 17 rarely observed V segments, including chromosome 9 orphons, were excluded from the earlier analysis of some 540 of the donors. The study gave a list of 150 to 200 TCR beta chains associated with cytomegalovirus. A cluster of highly shared sequence variants was judged likely to be a technical artifact of the sequencing pipeline. In a later analysis, HLA-associated TCR beta chains were found to be more clonally expanded and to have lower generation probabilities than equally common non-associated chains. Some IMGT-functional V segments, including TRBV6-2 and TRBV6-3, could not be distinguished by the 87-base-pair reads and were therefore excluded. It was suggested by the authors that the approach could potentially be generalized to other disease states and immunological phenotypes. CMV serostatus was the only immune exposure information available for the cohort. The cohort was sequenced for TCR beta chains only, and without alpha or paired-chain data the features that could be detected were limited. According to a later genetic analysis, donors in an Asian-associated ancestry cluster had fewer N-insertions in productive TCRs than the approximately 690-donor mean. Most CMV-associated TCR beta chains appeared to be HLA-restricted in a later analysis, and the HLA associations seemed to be driven largely by CMV exposure. In a later analysis, the rate of TCR association differed among HLA loci, with DRB1 alleles having the most associated TCRs and HLA-C alleles having the fewest. Because some donors lacked HLA typing at each locus, the association tests relied only on the typed subset. Broadly in line with IMGT annotations, most TCR beta V segments showed up in productive rearrangements about 87% or about 30% of the time in an earlier analysis of about 500 of the donors. A further reported finding was that TCR beta sequences accurately predicted the HLA-A and HLA-B alleles for most subjects in the first cohort. Correlated functional status among segregating V segments might reflect linkage disequilibrium, but an unknown experimental factor could not be ruled out. At a false discovery rate of 0.05, a later analysis linked 16,951 TCR beta sequences to specific HLA alleles. The classifier was reported to diagnose cytomegalovirus status with high specificity and sensitivity in both the original and validation cohorts. Several of the top co-occurrence clusters appeared to be linked to parvovirus B19, influenza, CMV and Epstein-Barr virus, according to a later analysis. Strong co-occurrence of HLA alleles, especially DR and DQ, made assigning TCR associations to individual alleles difficult.

The cohort was made up of 666 healthy bone marrow donors. At the time of sampling, every cohort member was nominally healthy, though immune exposures that went unrecorded were likely present. The donor was CMV seropositive and was included in the group of 300 or so seropositive cohort members. A peripheral blood sample was collected from each donor, and TCR beta sequencing was performed on peripheral blood mononuclear cells. The Qiagen DNeasy Blood Extraction Kit was used to extract genomic DNA from the blood cell samples. The clonotype was recovered from a woman between 40 and 50 years old in good health and CMV-seropositive. In this chain, TRBV5-1 is recombined with TRBJ2-7; the best D guess is TRBD1, with 5 bases matching. Sequenced material: PBMCs. The bases read TGCGCCAGCAGCTCGGGTGGGGCCTCCTACGAGCAGTACTTC. Protein translation: CASSSGGASYEQYF.